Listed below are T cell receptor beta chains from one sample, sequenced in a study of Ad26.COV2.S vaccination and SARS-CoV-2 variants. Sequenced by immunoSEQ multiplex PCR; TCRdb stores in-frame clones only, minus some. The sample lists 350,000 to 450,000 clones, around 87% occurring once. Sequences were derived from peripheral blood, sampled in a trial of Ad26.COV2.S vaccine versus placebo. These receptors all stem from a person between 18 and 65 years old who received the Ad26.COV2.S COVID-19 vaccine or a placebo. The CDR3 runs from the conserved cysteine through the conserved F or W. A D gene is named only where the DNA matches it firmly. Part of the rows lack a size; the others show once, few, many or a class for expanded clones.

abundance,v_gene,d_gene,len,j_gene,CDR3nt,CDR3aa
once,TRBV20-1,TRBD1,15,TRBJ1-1,TGCAGTGCTAGTCCATCGGGACAGGGAGCAGGTGAAGCTTTCTTT,CSASPSGQGAGEAFF
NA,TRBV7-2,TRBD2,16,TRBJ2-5,TGTGCCAGCAGCTTAGCGATAGCGGGGGTACAAGAGACCCAGTACTTC,CASSLAIAGVQETQYF
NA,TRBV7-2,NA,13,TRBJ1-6,TGTGCCAGCAGCCAAACCCCTAATTCACCCCTCCACTTT,CASSQTPNSPLHF
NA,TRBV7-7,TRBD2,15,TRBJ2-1,TGTGCTAGCAGTAGGCTAGCGGGGGTAAACAATGAGCAGTTCTTC,CASSRLAGVNNEQFF
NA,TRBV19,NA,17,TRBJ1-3,TGTGCCAGTAGTATCCGACAGGCTAGGGGCTCTGGAAACACCATATATTTT,CASSIRQARGSGNTIYF
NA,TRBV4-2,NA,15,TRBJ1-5,TGTGCCAGCAGCCAAGAGGGCGCAGGGACTCAGCCCCAGCATTTT,CASSQEGAGTQPQHF
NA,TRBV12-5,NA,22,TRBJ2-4,TGTGCTAGTGGTTTGGTAATTTTGGGTGGAGCTAGCGCTCCGTCTGCCAAAAACATTCAGTACTTC,CASGLVILGGASAPSAKNIQYF
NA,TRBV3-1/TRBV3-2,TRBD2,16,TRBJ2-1,TGTGCCAGCAGTCCCCTAGCGGGGGCGAGCTACAATGAGCAGTTCTTC,CASSPLAGASYNEQFF
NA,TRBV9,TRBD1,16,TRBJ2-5,TGTGCCAGCAGCGTTGGGACAGGGATGCGGGGAGAGACCCAGTACTTC,CASSVGTGMRGETQYF
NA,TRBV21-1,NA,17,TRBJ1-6,TGTGCCAGCAGCAAAGGTGCTTATCGGCCAAGTAATTCACCCCTCCACTTT,CASSKGAYRPSNSPLHF
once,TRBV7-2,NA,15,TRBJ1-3,TGTGCCAGCAGCTTAGACAGGACCTCTGGAAACACCATATATTTT,CASSLDRTSGNTIYF
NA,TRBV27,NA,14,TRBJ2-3,TGTGCCAGCTACGGGAACCCAAGCACAGATACGCAGTATTTT,CASYGNPSTDTQYF
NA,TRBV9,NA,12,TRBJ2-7,TGTGCCAGCAGCGGCCGGGACAAAGAGCAGTACTTC,CASSGRDKEQYF
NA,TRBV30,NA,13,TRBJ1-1,TGTGCCTGGAGTCCAGATGAGACTTATGAAGCTTTCTTT,CAWSPDETYEAFF
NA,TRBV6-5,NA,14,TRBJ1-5,TGTGCCAGCAGTTACTTGGGGGAGAATCAGCCCCAGCATTTT,CASSYLGENQPQHF
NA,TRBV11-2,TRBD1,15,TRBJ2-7,TGTGCCAGCAGCATAGGGACAGGGGGATCCTACGAGCAGTACTTC,CASSIGTGGSYEQYF
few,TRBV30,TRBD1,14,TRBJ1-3,TGTGCCTGGAATCATGTACAGGGGAAAAACACCATATATTTT,CAWNHVQGKNTIYF
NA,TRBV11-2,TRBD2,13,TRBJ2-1,TGTGCCAGCAGCTTACGGGGGGACAATGAGCAGTTCTTC,CASSLRGDNEQFF
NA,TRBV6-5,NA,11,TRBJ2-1,TGTGCCAGCACAAGGGGGATTGAGCAGTTCTTC,CASTRGIEQFF
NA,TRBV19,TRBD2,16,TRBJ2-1,TGTGCCAGTAGTATTATAGCGGGGGGAACGTACAATGAGCAGTTCTTC,CASSIIAGGTYNEQFF
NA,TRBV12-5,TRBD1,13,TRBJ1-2,TGTGCTAGTGGTTTGGTACAGGGGTATGGCTACACCTTC,CASGLVQGYGYTF
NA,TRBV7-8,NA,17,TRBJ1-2,TGTGCCAGCAGCTTCCCTCGGGGCGGGGGACCCGACTATGGCTACACCTTC,CASSFPRGGGPDYGYTF
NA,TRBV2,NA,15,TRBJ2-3,TGTGCCAGCAGCCCGACGGCGGCGAGCACAGATACGCAGTATTTT,CASSPTAASTDTQYF
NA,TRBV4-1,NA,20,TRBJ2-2,TGCGCCAGCAGCCAAGACCTCATACCCAGGAGCAACTCGAACACCGGGGAGCTGTTTTTT,CASSQDLIPRSNSNTGELFF
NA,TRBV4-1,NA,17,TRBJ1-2,TGCGCCAGCAGCCAAGATGGTGCCGCGCGATACTCCCAGGGCTACACCTTC,CASSQDGAARYSQGYTF
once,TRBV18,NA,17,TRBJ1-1,TGTGCCAGCTCACCGTACAAGATCGGGGTAATGAACACTGAAGCTTTCTTT,CASSPYKIGVMNTEAFF